A selection of T cell receptor beta chains follows, all from one sample in a study of technical replicates of blood from a handful of donors. Clones were sequenced by immunoSEQ multiplex PCR, and TCRdb holds only the in-frame ones, with some missing. The profile shows some 12,000 clones, about 94% of them singletons. Source material: PBMCs. The receptor set was obtained from a human donor in good health. Each CDR3 is given without its conserved first and last residue. Some rows mark clone size as missing; the rest say once, few, many or name a class of expanded clone.

>TRBV6-5|-|TRBJ2-1
ASSYSSGLVYNEQF
>TRBV6-5|-|TRBJ2-7
ASSIFPGPTYEQY
>TRBV6-1|-|TRBJ2-7
ASSEYEQIYEQY
>TRBV5-4|-|TRBJ2-3
ASRTTSTDTQY
>TRBV10-1|once|TRBJ2-1
ASSEPDKGYEQF
>TRBV19|once|TRBJ2-7
ASSIAGLAGGSYEQY
>TRBV7-8|-|TRBJ2-1
ASSLALRLAGGRNEQF
>TRBV5-1|-|TRBJ1-3
ASSLEGGSGNTIY
>TRBV5-4|-|TRBJ2-3
ASSFAGQADTQY
>TRBV7-6|-|TRBJ2-5
ASSSGGHQETQY
>TRBV5-1|-|TRBJ2-6
ASSRTDFGSGANVLT
>TRBV7-9|-|TRBJ2-7
ASSLAASYEQY
>TRBV30|once|TRBJ1-2
AWSADGESYGYT
>TRBV27|-|TRBJ2-3
ASSLWPAREAPYTQY
>TRBV4-1|once|TRBJ2-2
ASSQVPSGRAGNNVGELF
>TRBV18|-|TRBJ1-1
ASSPRTGSSEAF
>TRBV25-1|-|TRBJ2-3
ASRELAEGTDTQY
>TRBV12-5|-|TRBJ2-4
ASGLGTSRNIQY
>TRBV2|-|TRBJ1-2
ASSDLGQGAAGGYGYT
>TRBV29-1|-|TRBJ1-1
SVELEGRNTEAF
>TRBV29-1|-|TRBJ1-1
SVPEGENTEAF
>TRBV19|-|TRBJ2-7
ASSFTSSYEQY
>TRBV7-7|-|TRBJ2-5
ASSLDRETQY
>TRBV27|-|TRBJ2-1
ASGVWASYNEQF
>TRBV25-1|-|TRBJ1-2
ASSDNRGNYGYT
>TRBV19|-|TRBJ2-2
ASSGLAGDNTGELF
>TRBV6-1|-|TRBJ2-4
ASTGTSGETIQY
>TRBV7-6|-|TRBJ2-1
ASSFRDRGRRYNEQF
>TRBV15|-|TRBJ1-5
ATRKLYGSEENQPQH
>TRBV30|-|TRBJ2-3
AWGQGTTDTQY
>TRBV27|-|TRBJ2-7
ASSLREGYEQY
>TRBV15|-|TRBJ1-2
ATSREPQQGSHT
>TRBV11-2|-|TRBJ2-2
ASSFSLYGELF